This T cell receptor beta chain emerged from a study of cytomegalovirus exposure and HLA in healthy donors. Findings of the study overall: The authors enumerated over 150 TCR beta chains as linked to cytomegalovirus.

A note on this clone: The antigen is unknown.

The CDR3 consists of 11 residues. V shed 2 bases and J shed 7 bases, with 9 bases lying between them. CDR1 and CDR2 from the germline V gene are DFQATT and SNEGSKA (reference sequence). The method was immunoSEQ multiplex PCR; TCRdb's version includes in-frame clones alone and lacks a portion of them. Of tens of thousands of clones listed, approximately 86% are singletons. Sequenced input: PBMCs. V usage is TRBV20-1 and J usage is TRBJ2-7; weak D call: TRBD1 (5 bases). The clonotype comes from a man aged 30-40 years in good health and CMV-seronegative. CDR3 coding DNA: TGCAGTGCTAGACCCGCAGGGGAGCAGTACTTC. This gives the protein CSARPAGEQYF.